Given below is one T cell receptor (beta chain) in context. Authors' analysis steps: It was from reference gene primer amplification that nucleated cell counts were estimated. This table comes from immunoSEQ multiplex PCR, and its TCRdb copy is limited to in-frame clones, with some not included. That table gives V, J and clone size, and the DNA gave D and trimming. The sample yields more than 250,000 clones, 86% seen once. V shed 3 bases and J 3 bases; nucleotides not matched to a gene: 5. This CDR3 has 16 residues. CDR1 and CDR2 from the germline V gene are LGHNA and YSLEER. The data derive from a study of blood T cell repertoires in COVID-19. Whole-study context: Material from acute and convalescent COVID-19 was sourced from the United States, Italy and Spain. PBMCs, B-cell-depleted T cells, or T cells were the source of the cDNA or gDNA that made up the material.

The source material was peripheral blood. The TCR sequence derives from a woman in her forties or fifties with acute or convalescent COVID-19. The V and J genes are TRBV4-3 and TRBJ2-2; 9 bases align to TRBD1. The CDR3 DNA reads as TGCGCCAGCAGCCACCGGACAGGGGTTGACACCGGGGAGCTGTTTTTT. Translation: CASSHRTGVDTGELFF.